The 7 T cell receptor beta chains below were found in one sample sequenced in a study of beta chain features in type 1 diabetes. Findings and caveats of the study: Among patients with Type 1 diabetes, TCRB CDR3s were moderately but significantly shorter in every one of the four CD4+ subsets.

The isolated RNA, all of it, was reverse transcribed, so expressed TCRB transcripts were what got sequenced. Sequencing used immunoSEQ multiplex PCR; TCRdb keeps in-frame clones, though not all of them. The table records 300,000 to 450,000 clones, 8.5% to 10% of them present only once. Their antigens are not known. Sequenced input: central memory CD4+ T cells from blood. These receptors were obtained from a man aged 25-45 years with type 1 diabetes.

This clone was detected a few times. This chain joins TRBV11-2 and TRBJ1-1; 7 bases agree with TRBD1. After removal of 5 bases from V and 3 bases from J, the junction contained 3 bases not matched to a gene. CDR3 size: 13 residues. The germline gives CDR1 SGHAT, CDR2 FQNNGV. The CDR3 region is CASSTRGDTEAFF. CDR3 nucleotide sequence: TGTGCCAGCAGCACCAGGGGGGACACTGAAGCTTTCTTT. The full variable domain, its missing parts supplied by reference TRBV11-2 and TRBJ1-1, is EAGVAQSPRYKIIEKRQSVAFWCNPISGHATLYWYQQILGQGPKLLIQFQNNGVVDDSQLPKDRFSAERLKGVDSTLKIQPAKLEDSAVYLCASSTRGDTEAFFGQGTRLTVV.

The rearrangement links TRBV7-2 to TRBJ2-1; 7 bases are shared with TRBD2. The CDR3 totals 16 residues. Germline values: CDR1 SGHTA, CDR2 FQGNSA. V shed 1 base and J 3 bases; nucleotides not matched to a gene: 6. CDR3 DNA sequence: TGTGCCAGCAGCTTAGTGGCTGGGGGGGGCTACAATGAGCAGTTCTTC. This translates into CASSLVAGGGYNEQFF.

This clone was detected only a few times. V usage is TRBV28 and J usage is TRBJ2-7; TRBD2 matches 7 bases. Germline values: CDR1 MDHEN, CDR2 SYDVKM. After removal of 6 bases from V and 0 bases from J, the junction contained 11 bases not matched to a gene. The CDR3 loop spans 16 amino acids. The CDR3 spells CASSRAGGSRSYEQYF. CDR3 in DNA: TGTGCCAGCAGCAGGGCCGGGGGGAGTCGCTCCTACGAGCAGTACTTC.

V usage is TRBV11-2 and J usage is TRBJ2-1; 10 bases match TRBD1. Germline loops: CDR1 SGHAT, CDR2 FQNNGV. The CDR3 covers 15 residues. With V trimmed by 5 bases and J by 7 bases, 8 bases remained unmatched. The CDR3 reads CASSAGTGAFNEQFF. CDR3 nucleotide sequence: TGTGCCAGCAGCGCCGGGACAGGGGCCTTTAATGAGCAGTTCTTC. Looking up the rest from reference TRBV11-2 and TRBJ2-1 gives the full variable domain: EAGVAQSPRYKIIEKRQSVAFWCNPISGHATLYWYQQILGQGPKLLIQFQNNGVVDDSQLPKDRFSAERLKGVDSTLKIQPAKLEDSAVYLCASSAGTGAFNEQFFGPGTRLTVL.

This clone came up a few times. This chain connects TRBV4-1 to TRBJ2-7, with a weak D call TRBD2 (5 bases). Per the germline V gene, CDR1 is MGHRA and CDR2 is YSYEKL. The CDR3 totals 14 residues. V was trimmed by 0 bases and J by 4 bases, leaving 10 bases between them. The CDR3 nucleotides are TGCGCCAGCAGCCAAGACGCTAGCCTATACGAGCAGTACTTC. It encodes CASSQDASLYEQYF.

In its sample, this clone was seen a few times. V is TRBV7-3 and J is TRBJ1-2; maybe TRBD1 (5 bases). Trimming cost V 2 bases and J 8 bases, with 18 bases left between them. Germline CDR1 SGHTA, CDR2 FQGTGA. The CDR3 consists of 15 residues. The DNA for the CDR3 is TGTGCCAGCAGCTTAGCCCGTGGGACGGCAGACGGCTACACCTTC. Its translation: CASSLARGTADGYTF.

In its sample, this clone was seen a few times. The chain is built from TRBV19 and TRBJ1-5, with a weak D call TRBD1 (5 bases). The length of the CDR3 is 16 residues. CDR1 and CDR2 from the germline V gene are LNHDA and SQIVND (reference sequence). Between the trimmed V and J ends, which lost 4 bases and 4 bases, there was a span of 17 bases. For the CDR3, the DNA is TGTGCCAGTAGTACGCCTGCGGGGGTGGGTAATCAGCCCCAGCATTTT. This codes for CASSTPAGVGNQPQHF.